A selection of T cell receptor beta chains follows, all from one sample in a study of glioma-infiltrating T cells after dendritic cell vaccination. Some clones are missing from TCRdb's copy, which holds only in-frame ones; the method was immunoSEQ multiplex PCR. The top ten hold 15% to 18% of the sample, which has about 92,000 clones, over 75% seen once. Sequencing was performed on blood, taken before dendritic cell vaccination. The receptors were sampled from a human donor with glioblastoma. Both conserved end residues are part of each CDR3. Fields, in order: CDR3 length, D gene, J gene, V gene, clone size, CDR3 DNA, CDR3 protein. The D gene is left open where the match is weak. Expanded clones get a size class; other rows say once, few or many, or leave the size out.

CDR3 length: 16; D gene: TRBD2; J gene: TRBJ2-3; V gene: TRBV5-4; clone size: -; CDR3 DNA: TGTGCCAGCAGCCGGTTAGCGGGAGGGGGCACAGATACGCAGTATTTT; CDR3 protein: CASSRLAGGGTDTQYF
CDR3 length: 14; D gene: TRBD1; J gene: TRBJ2-7; V gene: TRBV7-6; clone size: -; CDR3 DNA: TGTGCCAGCAGCCCGCCGGGACAGGGATACGAGCAGTACTTC; CDR3 protein: CASSPPGQGYEQYF
CDR3 length: 15; D gene: -; J gene: TRBJ1-2; V gene: TRBV28; clone size: -; CDR3 DNA: TGTGCCAGCACCCTAGTTGGGGGGGGATTCAATGGCTACACCTTC; CDR3 protein: CASTLVGGGFNGYTF
CDR3 length: 18; D gene: -; J gene: TRBJ1-2; V gene: TRBV5-8; clone size: -; CDR3 DNA: TGTGCCAGCAGCCCGGGGGTACTTAGGGGTATGAGTGTCTATGGCTACACCTTC; CDR3 protein: CASSPGVLRGMSVYGYTF
CDR3 length: 16; D gene: TRBD1; J gene: TRBJ1-5; V gene: TRBV27; clone size: -; CDR3 DNA: TGTGCCAGCAGTTCCACAGGGGGTTTCGGCAATCAGCCCCAGCATTTT; CDR3 protein: CASSSTGGFGNQPQHF
CDR3 length: 15; D gene: -; J gene: TRBJ1-6; V gene: TRBV6-1; clone size: -; CDR3 DNA: TGTGCCAGCAGTGAAGCCCGGGTCTATAATTCACCCCTCCACTTT; CDR3 protein: CASSEARVYNSPLHF
CDR3 length: 19; D gene: -; J gene: TRBJ2-2; V gene: TRBV9; clone size: -; CDR3 DNA: TGTGCCAGCAGCGTAGCTTCCGGGGGTCATAGGGCGAACACCGGGGAGCTGTTTTTT; CDR3 protein: CASSVASGGHRANTGELFF
CDR3 length: 12; D gene: -; J gene: TRBJ2-7; V gene: TRBV2; clone size: few; CDR3 DNA: TGTGCCAGCAGTGGTGACTTCTACGAGCAGTACTTC; CDR3 protein: CASSGDFYEQYF
CDR3 length: 16; D gene: -; J gene: TRBJ1-5; V gene: TRBV5-5; clone size: -; CDR3 DNA: TGTGCCAGCAGCTCCTACCCAGGGGCTTACAATCAGCCCCAGCATTTT; CDR3 protein: CASSSYPGAYNQPQHF
CDR3 length: 12; D gene: -; J gene: TRBJ2-7; V gene: TRBV27; clone size: many; CDR3 DNA: TGTGCCAGCAGTACTAGCTCCTACGAGCAGTACTTC; CDR3 protein: CASSTSSYEQYF
CDR3 length: 16; D gene: TRBD1; J gene: TRBJ2-1; V gene: TRBV6-5; clone size: -; CDR3 DNA: TGTGCCAGCAGTTACTCGGGGACAGGGGGATACAATGAGCAGTTCTTC; CDR3 protein: CASSYSGTGGYNEQFF
CDR3 length: 13; D gene: TRBD1; J gene: TRBJ1-1; V gene: TRBV27; clone size: once; CDR3 DNA: TGTGCCAGCAGAAGGACAGGGTACACTGAAGCTTTCTTT; CDR3 protein: CASRRTGYTEAFF
CDR3 length: 15; D gene: TRBD2; J gene: TRBJ2-3; V gene: TRBV29-1; clone size: -; CDR3 DNA: TGCAGCGTTGGGTTTAGCGGGGCTAGCACAGATACGCAGTATTTT; CDR3 protein: CSVGFSGASTDTQYF
CDR3 length: 14; D gene: TRBD1; J gene: TRBJ1-6; V gene: TRBV5-1; clone size: -; CDR3 DNA: TGCGCCAGCAGCGGGACAGAAGATAATTCACCCCTCCACTTT; CDR3 protein: CASSGTEDNSPLHF
CDR3 length: 14; D gene: -; J gene: TRBJ1-6; V gene: TRBV6-4; clone size: -; CDR3 DNA: TGTGCCAGCAGTGAGGGCAGCTATAATTCACCCCTCCACTTT; CDR3 protein: CASSEGSYNSPLHF
CDR3 length: 15; D gene: TRBD1; J gene: TRBJ2-2; V gene: TRBV5-4; clone size: once; CDR3 DNA: TGTGCCAGCAGCCCGAGACAGGGGGCAGCCGGGGAGCTGTTTTTT; CDR3 protein: CASSPRQGAAGELFF
CDR3 length: 14; D gene: -; J gene: TRBJ1-2; V gene: TRBV7-6; clone size: -; CDR3 DNA: TGTGCCAGCAGTTTCGACACGGATAACTATGGCTACACCTTC; CDR3 protein: CASSFDTDNYGYTF
CDR3 length: 14; D gene: TRBD1; J gene: TRBJ2-1; V gene: TRBV7-9; clone size: -; CDR3 DNA: TGTGCCAGCAGCCTAACACAGGGGTCCGATGAGCAGTTCTTC; CDR3 protein: CASSLTQGSDEQFF
CDR3 length: 13; D gene: -; J gene: TRBJ1-5; V gene: TRBV19; clone size: -; CDR3 DNA: TGTGCCAGTTCCCGGGACATTTATCAGCCCCAGCATTTT; CDR3 protein: CASSRDIYQPQHF
CDR3 length: 13; D gene: -; J gene: TRBJ2-7; V gene: TRBV5-4; clone size: once; CDR3 DNA: TGTGCCAGCAGCTTACCGGGGGTCAGCGAGCAGTACTTC; CDR3 protein: CASSLPGVSEQYF
CDR3 length: 15; D gene: TRBD2; J gene: TRBJ2-7; V gene: TRBV14; clone size: -; CDR3 DNA: TGTGCCAGCAGCCAGCCCCGGCGGGGGATCTACGAGCAGTACTTC; CDR3 protein: CASSQPRRGIYEQYF
CDR3 length: 20; D gene: TRBD1; J gene: TRBJ1-4; V gene: TRBV6-1; clone size: -; CDR3 DNA: TGTGCCAGCAGTGAACCGGGAACAGGGGGCATTTGGGGTTTACAGGAAAAACTGTTTTTT; CDR3 protein: CASSEPGTGGIWGLQEKLFF
CDR3 length: 16; D gene: -; J gene: TRBJ2-1; V gene: TRBV15; clone size: -; CDR3 DNA: TGTGCCACCAGCAGAGATCCAGTAGCCCGTGGAGAAGAGCAGTTCTTC; CDR3 protein: CATSRDPVARGEEQFF
CDR3 length: 14; D gene: -; J gene: TRBJ2-5; V gene: TRBV5-1; clone size: -; CDR3 DNA: TGCGCCAGCAGCGAGGGAGCCGCCGGAGAGACCCAGTACTTC; CDR3 protein: CASSEGAAGETQYF
CDR3 length: 15; D gene: TRBD1; J gene: TRBJ2-7; V gene: TRBV7-8; clone size: -; CDR3 DNA: TGTGCCAGCAGCTTACTCGGGACAGCCTTCTACGAGCAGTACTTC; CDR3 protein: CASSLLGTAFYEQYF
CDR3 length: 16; D gene: TRBD1; J gene: TRBJ2-3; V gene: TRBV9; clone size: once; CDR3 DNA: TGTGCCAGCAGCGGTCGGACAGGGGCCATCACAGATACGCAGTATTTT; CDR3 protein: CASSGRTGAITDTQYF
CDR3 length: 15; D gene: -; J gene: TRBJ2-3; V gene: TRBV6-5; clone size: -; CDR3 DNA: TGTGCCAGCTCAAGATGGAGGACAGGCACAGATACGCAGTATTTT; CDR3 protein: CASSRWRTGTDTQYF
CDR3 length: 14; D gene: -; J gene: TRBJ2-7; V gene: TRBV18; clone size: -; CDR3 DNA: TGTGCCAGCTCACCACGGAAGGGAGACTACGAGCAGTACTTC; CDR3 protein: CASSPRKGDYEQYF
CDR3 length: 13; D gene: TRBD1; J gene: TRBJ1-1; V gene: TRBV7-6; clone size: -; CDR3 DNA: TGTGCCAGCAGCACAACAGGGGTTTCAAGGGCTTTCTTT; CDR3 protein: CASSTTGVSRAFF
CDR3 length: 14; D gene: -; J gene: TRBJ1-2; V gene: TRBV5-4; clone size: -; CDR3 DNA: TGTGCCAGCAGCTTTGAGGGCCAGCACTATGGCTACACCTTC; CDR3 protein: CASSFEGQHYGYTF
CDR3 length: 14; D gene: TRBD1; J gene: TRBJ2-7; V gene: TRBV5-4; clone size: few; CDR3 DNA: TGTGCCAGCAGAGCAGGGGGTGCGTCCTACGAGCAGTACTTC; CDR3 protein: CASRAGGASYEQYF
CDR3 length: 16; D gene: TRBD2; J gene: TRBJ2-2; V gene: TRBV7-2; clone size: -; CDR3 DNA: TGTGCCAGCAGCTTTCTATCGGCAGGGAGGGGCGGGGAGCTGTTTTTT; CDR3 protein: CASSFLSAGRGGELFF
CDR3 length: 15; D gene: -; J gene: TRBJ1-2; V gene: TRBV30; clone size: -; CDR3 DNA: TGTGCCTGGAGTGTACTTAACAGGGATACAGGGGGCTACACCTTC; CDR3 protein: CAWSVLNRDTGGYTF
CDR3 length: 14; D gene: TRBD1; J gene: TRBJ1-4; V gene: TRBV27; clone size: few; CDR3 DNA: TGTGCCAGCAGTCTCGGACAGGGTGTTGAAAAACTGTTTTTT; CDR3 protein: CASSLGQGVEKLFF
CDR3 length: 14; D gene: -; J gene: TRBJ2-1; V gene: TRBV7-7; clone size: -; CDR3 DNA: TGTGCCAGCAGCTTATCTGGGGGGTACAATGAGCAGTTCTTC; CDR3 protein: CASSLSGGYNEQFF
CDR3 length: 14; D gene: -; J gene: TRBJ2-7; V gene: TRBV5-5; clone size: -; CDR3 DNA: TGTGCCAGCAGGCCAGGGGAGGGTTACCGCGAGCAGTACTTC; CDR3 protein: CASRPGEGYREQYF
CDR3 length: 15; D gene: -; J gene: TRBJ1-1; V gene: TRBV18; clone size: -; CDR3 DNA: TGTGCCAGCTCACTTACAGGGCCGATAAACACTGAAGCTTTCTTT; CDR3 protein: CASSLTGPINTEAFF
CDR3 length: 14; D gene: -; J gene: TRBJ2-7; V gene: TRBV27; clone size: -; CDR3 DNA: TGTGCCAGCAGTTCAATTCACGAGGAGACCGAGCAGTACTTC; CDR3 protein: CASSSIHEETEQYF
CDR3 length: 14; D gene: TRBD1; J gene: TRBJ1-2; V gene: TRBV18; clone size: -; CDR3 DNA: TGTGCCAGCTCACCGCTTGACAGGGTCTATGGCTACACCTTC; CDR3 protein: CASSPLDRVYGYTF
CDR3 length: 16; D gene: TRBD2; J gene: TRBJ2-7; V gene: TRBV5-6; clone size: -; CDR3 DNA: TGTGCCAGCAGCCCCGGGACTAGCGGGAGCTTCTACGAGCAGTACTTC; CDR3 protein: CASSPGTSGSFYEQYF